These 9 T cell receptor beta chains share one sample of origin, sequenced in a study of T cell changes during pregnancy in multiple sclerosis. The data were produced by immunoSEQ multiplex PCR, yet TCRdb's version contains in-frame clones alone and is incomplete. This sample has about 77,000 clones, with about 88% found just once. The sequencing here drew on peripheral blood, taken before pregnancy. Source of these receptors: a female donor with multiple sclerosis, enrolled in a pregnancy study.

In its sample, this clone was seen a few times. V and J are TRBV7-9 and TRBJ1-1; D is unresolved. V was pared by 7 bases and J by 0 bases, with 15 bases between. Looked up from germline, CDR1 is SEHNR and CDR2 is FQNEAQ (reference sequence). This CDR3 spans 15 amino acids. CDR3 nucleotides: TGTGCCAGCAACCTTCGGGGTTCCATGAACACTGAAGCTTTCTTT. Its translation is CASNLRGSMNTEAFF. Together with reference TRBV7-9 and TRBJ1-1, the CDR3 gives the full variable domain: DTGVSQNPRHKITKRGQNVTFRCDPISEHNRLYWYRQTLGQGPEFLTYFQNEAQLEKSRLLSDRFSAERPKGSFSTLEIQRTEQGDSAMYLCASNLRGSMNTEAFFGQGTRLTVV.

The chain uses TRBV5-1 and TRBJ2-2; tentatively, D is TRBD2 (6 bases). Trimming cost V 2 bases and J 4 bases, with 15 bases left between them. CDR1 and CDR2 from the germline V gene are SGHRS and YFSETQ. This CDR3 has 16 amino acids. This CDR3 is CASSLNPSGRTGELFF. CDR3 DNA: TGCGCCAGCAGCTTAAACCCCAGCGGGCGCACCGGGGAGCTGTTTTTT.

J is TRBJ2-3 and V is TRBV9, with TRBD2 matching over 15 bases. After removal of 3 bases from V and 5 bases from J, the junction contained 1 base not matched to a gene. The length of the CDR3 is 15 residues. Germline V lookup: CDR1 SGDLS, CDR2 YYNGEE. CDR3: CASSGTSGGGDTQYF. The CDR3 DNA reads TGTGCCAGCAGCGGGACTAGCGGGGGGGGAGATACGCAGTATTTT.

The chain combines TRBV7-2 with TRBJ2-1, with 15 bases matching TRBD2. V dropped 5 bases and J dropped 11; count of bases not matched to a gene: 4. The CDR3 is 14 amino acids. CDR1 and CDR2 (germline): SGHTA, FQGNSA. The CDR3 is CASSPGLAGGKQFF. The DNA of the CDR3 is TGTGCCAGCAGCCCCGGACTAGCGGGGGGGAAGCAGTTCTTC.

A few counts support this clone. The chain is built from TRBV5-1 and TRBJ1-2; perhaps TRBD1 as D (5 bases). The CDR3 has 16 residues. V lost 1 base to trimming and J lost 2 bases, with 15 bases between them. Germline V lookup: CDR1 SGHRS, CDR2 YFSETQ. As DNA, the CDR3 is TGCGCCAGCAGCTTGACGTTTAGCCAGGGAAACTATGGCTACACCTTC. Residues: CASSLTFSQGNYGYTF.

V gene TRBV28 combines with J gene TRBJ1-2, with 7 bases lining up with TRBD1. Trimming cost V 5 bases and J 4 bases; bases outside gene matches: 10. Germline CDR1 MDHEN, CDR2 SYDVKM. The CDR3 sequence is 15 residues long. The CDR3 region is CASSPPGTALYGYTF. The CDR3 region has the DNA TGTGCCAGCAGTCCACCAGGGACAGCCCTCTATGGCTACACCTTC.

The count of this clone is one. This chain uses TRBV14 with TRBJ2-1; perhaps TRBD1 as D (5 bases). Germline lookup yields CDR1 SGHDN and CDR2 FVKESK. V gave up 4 bases and J gave up 3 bases, with 13 bases separating them. The CDR3 extends over 15 amino acids. CDR3 amino acids: CASSLDSSFYNEQFF. The CDR3 DNA is TGTGCCAGCAGCCTCGACAGCTCCTTCTACAATGAGCAGTTCTTC.

The chain has TRBV10-2 and TRBJ2-1, with D tentatively TRBD1 (6 bases). CDR3 length: 14 amino acids. CDR1 is WSHSY, CDR2 SAAADI, per germline. The V and J ends lost 3 bases and 9 bases respectively, with 15 bases between them. CDR3 sequence (DNA): TGCGCCAGCAGTGACCTCACAGGGTATCCTGAGCAGTTCTTC. It translates to CASSDLTGYPEQFF.

A single count supports this clone. The chain joins TRBV19 to TRBJ2-2; the match to TRBD1 covers 8 bases. The V gene end was trimmed by 3 bases and the J gene end by 5 bases; junction bases not matched to a gene: 5. This CDR3 spans 15 amino acids. Per the germline V gene, CDR1 is LNHDA and CDR2 is SQIVND (reference sequence). In nucleotides, the CDR3 is TGTGCCAGTAGTATCTCGACAGGGGTTACCGGGGAGCTGTTTTTT. It translates to CASSISTGVTGELFF. Full variable domain (missing parts from reference TRBV19 and TRBJ2-2): DGGITQSPKYLFRKEGQNVTLSCEQNLNHDAMYWYRQDPGQGLRLIYYSQIVNDFQKGDIAEGYSVSREKKESFPLTVTSAQKNPTAFYLCASSISTGVTGELFFGEGSRLTVL.